This TCR beta chain appears in the sequencing data of a study of shared clonotypes between healthy human individuals. Findings and limits, study-wide: Memory subsets had estimated richness that was generally smaller than that of naive subsets. What limited the represented genetic and exposure-history diversity was the small number of donors.

Method: immunoSEQ multiplex PCR; TCRdb's copy keeps in-frame clones and lacks some. This table holds over 2,000,000 clones, 85% to 95% found once. Worth noting for this clone: Antigen unknown.

Positive CCR7 selection of CD45RO-negative cells yielded the naive CD8 cells, and terminally differentiated effector memory CD45RA+ cells were excluded. From germline, CDR1 is MNHEY and CDR2 SVGAGI. The CDR3 runs 13 residues. The trim removed 8 bases at V and 4 bases at J, leaving 7 bases unmatched. The chain is built from TRBV6-5 and TRBJ1-2, with 7 bases lining up with TRBD1. The receptor's source is a man between 18 and 35 years old in good health. Some clones in this sample may be carry-over from other donors' samples. Source material: naive CD8+ T cells from PBMCs. The CDR3 coding sequence is TGTGCCAGCGGAATCGACAGGGCCTATGGCTACACCTTC. As protein: CASGIDRAYGYTF.